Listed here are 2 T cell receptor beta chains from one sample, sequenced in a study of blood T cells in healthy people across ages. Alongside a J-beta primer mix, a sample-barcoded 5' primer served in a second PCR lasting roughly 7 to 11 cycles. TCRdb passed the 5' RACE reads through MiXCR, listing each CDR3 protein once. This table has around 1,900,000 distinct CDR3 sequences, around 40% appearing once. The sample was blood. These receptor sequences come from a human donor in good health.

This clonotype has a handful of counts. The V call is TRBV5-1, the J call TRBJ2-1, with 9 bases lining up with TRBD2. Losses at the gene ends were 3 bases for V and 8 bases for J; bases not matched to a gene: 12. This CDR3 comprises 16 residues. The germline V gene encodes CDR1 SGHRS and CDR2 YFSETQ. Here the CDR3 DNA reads TGCGCCAGCAGCTCCATAGCGGGGGCCTCTTCCCATGAGCAGTTCTTC. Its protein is CASSSIAGASSHEQFF.

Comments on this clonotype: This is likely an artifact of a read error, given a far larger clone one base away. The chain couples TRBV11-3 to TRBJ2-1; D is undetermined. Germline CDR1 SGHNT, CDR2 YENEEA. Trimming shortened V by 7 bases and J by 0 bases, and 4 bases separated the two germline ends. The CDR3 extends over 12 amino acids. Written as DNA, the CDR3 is TGTGCCAGCAACTTCTCCTACAATGAGCAGTTCTTC. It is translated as CASNFSYNEQFF.